A few counts support the clone carrying this TCR beta chain. The data stem from a study of blood T cells in healthy people across ages. Sample-barcoded 5' priming and a J-beta primer mix drove a second PCR of 7 to 11 cycles. TCRdb re-analysed the 5' RACE reads in MiXCR, keeping a single row per CDR3 protein. The table shows about 1.5 million distinct CDR3 sequences, with 35% to 45% occurring only once. CDR1 is MNHEY, CDR2 SMNVEV, per germline (reference sequence). The CDR3 is made up of 14 amino acids. The V gene end was trimmed by 4 bases and the J gene end by 8 bases; junction bases not matched to a gene: 6.

Sequences were obtained from blood. V usage is TRBV27 and J usage is TRBJ1-4, with 8 nucleotides matching TRBD1. This TCR came from a young woman in good health. CDR3 residues: CASSSGGLEEKLFF. CDR3 DNA: TGTGCCAGCAGTTCAGGGGGCCTGGAGGAAAAACTGTTTTTT. The entire variable domain, with the rest obtained from reference TRBV27 and TRBJ1-4, is as follows: EAQVTQNPRYLITVTGKKLTVTCSQNMNHEYMSWYRQDPGLGLRQIYYSMNVEVTDKGDVPEGYKVSRKEKRNFPLILESPSPNQTSLYFCASSSGGLEEKLFFGSGTQLSVL.